These 17 T cell receptor beta chains were sequenced from one sample in a study of blood T cell repertoires in COVID-19. The repertoire was sequenced with immunoSEQ multiplex PCR; TCRdb's copy has only in-frame clones and lacks some. The sample includes about 270,000 clones, 86% of them seen just once. The sample consisted of peripheral blood. Source of these receptors: a woman in her thirties with COVID-19, enrolled during active disease.

This clone was found a few times. V usage is TRBV7-2 and J usage is TRBJ2-1; tentatively, D is TRBD2 (7 bases). The germline V and J ends were trimmed by 0 bases and 4 bases, with 10 bases remaining between them. The CDR3 has 15 amino acids. The germline V gene encodes CDR1 SGHTA and CDR2 FQGNSA. CDR3 coding DNA: TGTGCCAGCAGCTTAGCGGGGGGGCCTTACAATGAGCAGTTCTTC. Its translation is CASSLAGGPYNEQFF.

This clone has a handful of counts. The rearrangement links TRBV4-1 to TRBJ1-2; D gene ambiguous. The length of the CDR3 is 15 residues. Germline values: CDR1 MGHRA, CDR2 YSYEKL. The V gene lost 3 bases and the J gene lost 5 bases, with 16 bases spanning the gap. CDR3 in amino acids: CASSQASTARYGYTF. CDR3 DNA sequence: TGCGCCAGCAGCCAGGCCTCGACGGCTAGGTATGGCTACACCTTC.

This chain connects TRBV6-6 to TRBJ2-3, with D tentatively TRBD2 (6 bases). The germline V and J ends were trimmed by 7 bases and 11 bases, with 16 bases remaining between them. Germline V gene sequence: CDR1 MNHNY, CDR2 SVGAGI (reference sequence). The CDR3 runs to 12 residues. CDR3 region: CASTSPGTQQYF. Written as DNA, the CDR3 is TGTGCCAGCACCTCACCCGGGACTCAGCAGTATTTT.

The chain has TRBV5-1 and TRBJ2-1; 13 bases map to TRBD2. Germline CDR1 is SGHRS and CDR2 is YFSETQ. The CDR3 runs to 17 residues. V shed 7 bases and J 8 bases; nucleotides not matched to a gene: 15. The CDR3 region has the DNA TGCGCCAGCGCTAAATACTCACTAGCGGGGGGGTTGGATGAGCAGTTCTTC. This gives the protein CASAKYSLAGGLDEQFF.

V usage is TRBV7-2 and J usage is TRBJ1-5, with D possibly being TRBD1 (5 bases). CDR3 length: 16 amino acids. Germline values: CDR1 SGHTA, CDR2 FQGNSA. V was clipped by 5 bases and J by 0 bases, with 14 bases between them. The CDR3 protein is CASSLHDSYSNQPQHF. CDR3 in DNA: TGTGCCAGCAGCCTCCACGACAGTTATAGCAATCAGCCCCAGCATTTT.

The CDR3 region has the DNA TGTGCCAGCAGCTTAATGCTCGGGAGTCAGCCCCAGCATTTT. Translation: CASSLMLGSQPQHF. V is TRBV7-8 and J is TRBJ1-5; D uncertain. The V gene's germline CDR1 is SGHVS and CDR2 FQNEAQ. V lost 2 bases and J lost 6, with 11 bases in between. This CDR3 has 14 residues.

CDR3 sequence (DNA): TGTGCCAGCTCGCCCGGACTAGCAGCAGATACGCAGTATTTT. Translation: CASSPGLAADTQYF. The V and J genes are TRBV18 and TRBJ2-3; TRBD2 aligns across 8 bases. The CDR3 covers 14 residues. V shed 6 bases and J 4 bases; nucleotides not matched to a gene: 6. CDR1 is KGHSH and CDR2 is LQKENI in the germline V gene.

The chain joins TRBV7-9 to TRBJ1-1; D gene unclear. Trimming pared 8 bases from V and 3 bases from J, leaving 16 bases between. Germline V lookup: CDR1 SEHNR, CDR2 FQNEAQ (reference sequence). The CDR3 totals 14 residues. The CDR3 region has the DNA TGTGCCAGCGCTAGCTCCGGGATGGACACTGAAGCTTTCTTT. This sequence encodes CASASSGMDTEAFF.

The chain combines TRBV10-2 with TRBJ2-5; 7 bases match TRBD1. Per the germline V gene, CDR1 is WSHSY and CDR2 is SAAADI. V lost 6 bases, J lost 5 bases, and 12 bases stayed unmatched. The CDR3 consists of 15 residues. The CDR3 here is CASRRTQGYRETQYF. Written as DNA, the CDR3 is TGCGCCAGCAGGCGTACACAGGGGTATAGGGAGACCCAGTACTTC.

A single count supports this clone. The chain uses TRBV5-1 and TRBJ2-7; 8 nucleotides line up with TRBD1. The germline gives CDR1 SGHRS, CDR2 YFSETQ. V lost 4 bases and J lost 3; bases outside the gene matches: 12. This CDR3 contains 16 residues. The CDR3 nucleotides are TGCGCCAGCAGCGCAACACCGACAGGGGCCCTCTACGAGCAGTACTTC. Its protein is CASSATPTGALYEQYF.

This clone was observed a single time. The chain combines TRBV30 with TRBJ2-3; 10 bases map to TRBD1. The CDR3 runs to 14 residues. J was trimmed by 7 bases and V by 5 bases; bases with no gene match: 9. In germline, CDR1 is GTSNPN, CDR2 SVGIG (reference sequence). In nucleotides, the CDR3 is TGTGCCTGGGCCACGGGACAGGGGATGAATACGCAGTATTTT. This translates into CAWATGQGMNTQYF.

The chain recombines TRBV11-2 with TRBJ2-7; possibly TRBD2 for D (6 bases). CDR1 is SGHAT, CDR2 FQNNGV, per germline. This CDR3 has 14 amino acids. V was trimmed by 5 bases and J by 3 bases, leaving 14 bases between them. CDR3: CASSTGTGYYEQYF. The DNA of the CDR3 is TGTGCCAGCAGCACCGGGACTGGGTACTACGAGCAGTACTTC.

The J gene is TRBJ1-5, the V gene TRBV19; tentative D call: TRBD1 (5 bases). Trimming removed 1 base at V and 4 bases at J, with 11 bases between. The germline CDR1 and CDR2 sequences are LNHDA and SQIVND (reference sequence). CDR3 length: 15 amino acids. The CDR3, as DNA: TGTGCCAGTAGTATAGCAGGGCTGGGGAATCAGCCCCAGCATTTT. It is translated as CASSIAGLGNQPQHF.

The DNA for the CDR3 is TGTGCCAGCAGCTCAGTACCCCTGGGAGGCACCGGGGAGCTGTTTTTT. It translates to CASSSVPLGGTGELFF. The chain links TRBV5-5 to TRBJ2-2, with a weak D call TRBD2 (6 bases). This CDR3 contains 16 residues. The ends were cut back, 3 bases at V and 4 bases at J, with 16 bases in the middle. Germline V gives CDR1 SGHKS, CDR2 YYEKEE (reference sequence). Filled out from reference TRBV5-5 and TRBJ2-2, the complete variable domain reads DAGVTQSPTHLIKTRGQQVTLRCSPISGHKSVSWYQQVLGQGPQFIFQYYEKEERGRGNFPDRFSARQFPNYSSELNVNALLLGDSALYLCASSSVPLGGTGELFFGEGSRLTVL.

CDR3 in DNA: TGTGCCAGCAGCGAGAGGGAATCCTACAATGAGCAGTTCTTC. Translating it yields CASSERESYNEQFF. The J gene is TRBJ2-1, the V gene TRBV27; D is perhaps TRBD2 (5 bases). The CDR3 extends over 14 amino acids. Between the trimmed V and J ends, which lost 6 bases and 1 base, there was a span of 10 bases. The germline V gene has CDR1 MNHEY and CDR2 SMNVEV (reference sequence).

The rearrangement links TRBV5-6 to TRBJ2-7; D might be TRBD1 (6 bases). CDR1 SGHDT and CDR2 YYEEEE come from the germline V gene. The V gene lost 2 bases and the J gene lost 4 bases, with 7 bases spanning the gap. The CDR3 is 12 residues long. The DNA for the CDR3 is TGTGCCAGCAGCTTACAGGGTTACGAGCAGTACTTC. This gives the protein CASSLQGYEQYF. The whole variable domain, remainder taken from reference TRBV5-6 and TRBJ2-7, is DAGVTQSPTHLIKTRGQQVTLRCSPKSGHDTVSWYQQALGQGPQFIFQYYEEEERQRGNFPDRFSGHQFPNYSSELNVNALLLGDSALYLCASSLQGYEQYFGPGTRLTVT.

The chain carries TRBV10-1 and TRBJ2-3; 8 bases line up with TRBD2. Germline V gene lookup returns CDR1 WNHNN and CDR2 SYGVQD (reference sequence). The CDR3 is 17 amino acids. Germline trimming cut 2 bases from V and 2 bases from J; bases unmatched to any gene: 9. CDR3 DNA: TGCGCCAGCAGTGAGACCCCTTGGACTAGCTCCACAGATACGCAGTATTTT. Its protein is CASSETPWTSSTDTQYF.